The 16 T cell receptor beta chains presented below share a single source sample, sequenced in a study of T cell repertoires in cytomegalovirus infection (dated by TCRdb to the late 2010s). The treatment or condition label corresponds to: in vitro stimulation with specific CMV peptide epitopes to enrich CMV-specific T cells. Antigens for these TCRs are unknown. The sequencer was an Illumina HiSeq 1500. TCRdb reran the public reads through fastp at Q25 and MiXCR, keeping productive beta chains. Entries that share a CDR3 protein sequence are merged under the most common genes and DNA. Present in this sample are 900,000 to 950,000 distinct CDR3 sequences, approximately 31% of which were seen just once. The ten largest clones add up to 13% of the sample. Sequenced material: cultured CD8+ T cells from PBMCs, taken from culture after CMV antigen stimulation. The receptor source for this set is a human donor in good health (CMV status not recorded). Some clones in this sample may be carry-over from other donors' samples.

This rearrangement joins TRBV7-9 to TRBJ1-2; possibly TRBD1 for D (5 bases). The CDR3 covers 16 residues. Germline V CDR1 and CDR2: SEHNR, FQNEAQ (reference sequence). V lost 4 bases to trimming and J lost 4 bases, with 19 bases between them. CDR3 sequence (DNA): TGTGCCAGCAGCTCGCTCGATGAGGGGCCCTCCTATGGCTACACCTTC. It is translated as CASSSLDEGPSYGYTF.

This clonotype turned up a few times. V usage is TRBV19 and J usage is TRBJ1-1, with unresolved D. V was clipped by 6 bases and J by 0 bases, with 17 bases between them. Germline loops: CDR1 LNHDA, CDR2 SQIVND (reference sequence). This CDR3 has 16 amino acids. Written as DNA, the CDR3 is TGTGCCAGTAGCCCACACTTGTCACTTATGAACACTGAAGCTTTCTTT. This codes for CASSPHLSLMNTEAFF.

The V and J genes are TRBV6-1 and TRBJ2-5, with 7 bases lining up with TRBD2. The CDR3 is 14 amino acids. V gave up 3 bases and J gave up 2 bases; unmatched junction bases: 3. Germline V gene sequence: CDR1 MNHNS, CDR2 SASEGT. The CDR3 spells CASSDLAEQETQYF. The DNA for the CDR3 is TGTGCCAGCAGTGACCTAGCGGAGCAAGAGACCCAGTACTTC.

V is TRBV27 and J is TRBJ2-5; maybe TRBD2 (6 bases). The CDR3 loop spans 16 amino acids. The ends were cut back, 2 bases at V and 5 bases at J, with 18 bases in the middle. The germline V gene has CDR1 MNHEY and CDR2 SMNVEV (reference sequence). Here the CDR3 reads CASSLIWGDSDETQYF. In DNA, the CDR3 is TGTGCCAGCAGTTTAATATGGGGGGACTCGGACGAGACCCAGTACTTC.

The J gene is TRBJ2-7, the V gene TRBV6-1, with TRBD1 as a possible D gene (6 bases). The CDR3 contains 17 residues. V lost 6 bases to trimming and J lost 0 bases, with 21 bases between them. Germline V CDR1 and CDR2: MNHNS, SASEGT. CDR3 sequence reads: CASRPDRLRGPSYEQYV. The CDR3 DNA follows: TGTGCCAGCAGGCCCGACAGGCTTAGGGGACCCTCCTACGAGCAGTACGTC.

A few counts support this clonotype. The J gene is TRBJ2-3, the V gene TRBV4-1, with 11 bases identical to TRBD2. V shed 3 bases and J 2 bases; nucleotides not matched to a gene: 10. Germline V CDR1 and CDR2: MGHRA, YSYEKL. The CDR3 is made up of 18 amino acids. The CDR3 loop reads CASSHPEGTSGYTDTQYF. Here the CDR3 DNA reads TGCGCCAGCAGCCACCCGGAGGGGACTAGCGGCTACACAGATACGCAGTATTTT.

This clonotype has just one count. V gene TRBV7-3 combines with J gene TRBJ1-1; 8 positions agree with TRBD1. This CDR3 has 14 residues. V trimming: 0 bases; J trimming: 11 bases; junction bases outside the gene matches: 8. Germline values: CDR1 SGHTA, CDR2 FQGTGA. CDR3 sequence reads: CASSLTPGGWGAFF. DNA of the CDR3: TGTGCCAGCAGCTTAACTCCAGGGGGCTGGGGTGCTTTCTTT.

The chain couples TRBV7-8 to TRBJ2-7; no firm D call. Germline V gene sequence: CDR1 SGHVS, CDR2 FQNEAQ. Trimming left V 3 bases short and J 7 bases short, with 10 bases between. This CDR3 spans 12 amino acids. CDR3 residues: CASSLGAREQYV. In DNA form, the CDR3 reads TGTGCCAGCAGCTTGGGTGCGAGGGAGCAGTACGTC.

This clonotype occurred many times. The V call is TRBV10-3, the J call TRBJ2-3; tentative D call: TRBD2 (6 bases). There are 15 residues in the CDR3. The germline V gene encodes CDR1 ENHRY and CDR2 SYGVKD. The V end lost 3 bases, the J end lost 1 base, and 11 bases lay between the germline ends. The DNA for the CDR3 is TGTGCCATCAGTGATCCCGGCGGGGGCACAGATACGCAGTATTTT. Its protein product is CAISDPGGGTDTQYF.

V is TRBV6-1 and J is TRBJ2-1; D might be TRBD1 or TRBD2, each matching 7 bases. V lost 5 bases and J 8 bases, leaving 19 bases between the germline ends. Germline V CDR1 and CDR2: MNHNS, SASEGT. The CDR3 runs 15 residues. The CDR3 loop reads CASSFRGGPYHEQFF. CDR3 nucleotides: TGTGCCAGCAGTTTCAGGGGGGGACCGTATCATGAGCAGTTCTTC.

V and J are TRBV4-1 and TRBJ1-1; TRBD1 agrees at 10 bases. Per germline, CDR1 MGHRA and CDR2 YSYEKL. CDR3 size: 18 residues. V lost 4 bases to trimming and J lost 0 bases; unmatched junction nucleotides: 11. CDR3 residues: CASSRNFPGTGVNTEAFF. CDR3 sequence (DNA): TGCGCCAGCAGCCGAAACTTTCCGGGGACAGGGGTGAACACTGAAGCTTTCTTT.

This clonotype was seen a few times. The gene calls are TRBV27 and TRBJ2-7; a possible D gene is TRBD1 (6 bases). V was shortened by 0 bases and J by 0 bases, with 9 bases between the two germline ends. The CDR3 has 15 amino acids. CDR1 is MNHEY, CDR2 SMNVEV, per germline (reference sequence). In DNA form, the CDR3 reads TGTGCCAGCAGTTTATCGGGACATAGCTCCTACGAGCAGTACTTC. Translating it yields CASSLSGHSSYEQYF.

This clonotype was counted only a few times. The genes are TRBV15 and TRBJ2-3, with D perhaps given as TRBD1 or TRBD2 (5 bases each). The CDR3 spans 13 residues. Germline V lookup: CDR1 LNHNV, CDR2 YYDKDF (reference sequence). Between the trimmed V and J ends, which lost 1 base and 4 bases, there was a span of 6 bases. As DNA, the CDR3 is TGTGCCACCAGCAGAGGGGGGTCAGATACGCAGTATTTT. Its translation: CATSRGGSDTQYF.

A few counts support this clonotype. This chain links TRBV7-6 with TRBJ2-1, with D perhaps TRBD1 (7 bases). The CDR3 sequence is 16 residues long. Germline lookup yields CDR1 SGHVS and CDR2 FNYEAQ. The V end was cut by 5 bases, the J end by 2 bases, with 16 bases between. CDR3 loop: CASSAGTALTYNEQFF. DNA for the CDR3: TGTGCCAGCAGCGCGGGGACAGCCTTAACCTACAATGAGCAGTTCTTC.

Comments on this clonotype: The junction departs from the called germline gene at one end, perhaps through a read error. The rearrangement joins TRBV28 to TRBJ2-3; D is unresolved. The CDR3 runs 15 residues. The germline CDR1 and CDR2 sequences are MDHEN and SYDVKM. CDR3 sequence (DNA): TGTGCCAGCAGTGACGCCGTGTTCGGTACAGATACGCGGTATTTT. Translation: CASSDAVFGTDTRYF.

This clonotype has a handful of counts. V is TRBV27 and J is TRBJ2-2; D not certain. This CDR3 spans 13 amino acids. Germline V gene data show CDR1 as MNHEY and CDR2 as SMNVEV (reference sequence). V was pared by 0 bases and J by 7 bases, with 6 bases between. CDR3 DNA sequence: TGTGCCAGCAGTTTATCCGGGTTCGGGGAGCTGTTTTTT. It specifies CASSLSGFGELFF.